This TCR beta chain derives from a study of T cells expressing NK-cell markers. A remark on this clonotype: Its matching antigen is unknown.

In germline, CDR1 is SQVTM, CDR2 ANQGSEA. This CDR3 comprises 11 residues. TCRdb re-called the 5' RACE reads and gives one entry per CDR3 protein, without DNA. This listing includes some 280,000 distinct CDR3 sequences. Study-level results: Several of the donors carried dominant NKG2C+ clonotypes that took up about 1.0-7.0% of their CD8+ T cells.

The chain employs TRBV29-1 and TRBJ1-1. This TCR derives from a man aged 18 to 29 in good health. Sequencing input: blood T cells: a sorted CD56 or NKG2C T cell subset, CD4+ or CD8+ T cells, or bulk PBMC T cells (not recorded which). This CDR3 reads CSVHENTEAFF.